A selection of T cell receptor beta chains follows, all from one sample in a study of blood T cell repertoires in COVID-19. Only in-frame clones appear in the TCRdb table, and some are missing; sequencing was by immunoSEQ multiplex PCR. The sample consists of about 120,000 clones, less than 90% of them appearing once. The sample was peripheral blood. The receptors here all came from a man at least 80 years old with active or convalescent COVID-19. CDR3s include the opening cysteine and the closing phenylalanine or tryptophan. D genes are given only for firm matches. Where a row states a size, it is once, few, many or the class of an expanded clone; other rows omit it.

d_call	j_call	v_call	clone_size	cdr3_length	cdr3_aa	cdr3_nt
TRBD1	TRBJ2-7	TRBV9	.	14	CASSVATGGYEQYF	TGTGCCAGCAGCGTAGCTACAGGGGGCTACGAGCAGTACTTC
.	TRBJ1-5	TRBV19	.	14	CASSILGSNQPQHF	TGTGCCAGTAGTATCCTAGGTAGCAATCAGCCCCAGCATTTT
.	TRBJ1-2	TRBV7-3	.	13	CASSLQGDGGYTF	TGTGCCAGCAGCCTACAGGGAGACGGGGGCTACACCTTC
.	TRBJ1-3	TRBV19	many	14	CASKAGISGNTIYF	TGTGCCAGTAAAGCAGGGATCTCTGGAAACACCATATATTTT
TRBD2	TRBJ2-1	TRBV19	.	16	CASSKYTSGSNNEQFF	TGTGCCAGTAGTAAATACACTAGCGGGAGTAACAATGAGCAGTTCTTC
TRBD1	TRBJ1-4	TRBV18	.	15	CASSPSTGDFEKLFF	TGTGCCAGCTCACCATCGACAGGGGATTTTGAAAAACTGTTTTTT
TRBD1	TRBJ1-3	TRBV5-6	once	15	CASRQGFSGGNTIYF	TGTGCCAGCAGACAGGGGTTCTCCGGTGGAAACACCATATATTTT
.	TRBJ2-2	TRBV5-5	.	13	CASSLVPSGELFF	TGTGCCAGCAGCTTGGTTCCGTCCGGGGAGCTGTTTTTT
TRBD1	TRBJ2-1	TRBV6-1	.	16	CASSEGSRTGRHEQFF	TGTGCCAGCAGTGAAGGCTCCCGGACAGGGAGGCATGAGCAGTTCTTC
.	TRBJ1-5	TRBV6-5	.	11	CASGQIQPQHF	TGTGCCAGCGGTCAGATTCAGCCCCAGCATTTT
.	TRBJ1-1	TRBV7-3	.	16	CASSLERPEANTEAFF	TGTGCCAGCAGCTTAGAAAGGCCGGAGGCCAACACTGAAGCTTTCTTT
TRBD1	TRBJ1-4	TRBV5-4	.	15	CASSRDRGTNEKLFF	TGTGCCAGCAGCCGTGACAGGGGAACTAATGAAAAACTGTTTTTT
.	TRBJ1-2	TRBV28	many	13	CASSLTGNYGYTF	TGTGCCAGCAGCCTCACAGGGAACTATGGCTACACCTTC
TRBD2	TRBJ2-1	TRBV11-2	once	16	CASSPRTSGGLGEQFF	TGTGCCAGCAGCCCAAGGACTAGCGGGGGGTTAGGGGAGCAGTTCTTC
.	TRBJ1-2	TRBV27	.	13	CASSPTQVYGYTF	TGTGCCAGCAGTCCAACACAGGTCTATGGCTACACCTTC
.	TRBJ2-3	TRBV9	.	17	CASSARLGSTRTDTQYF	TGTGCCAGCAGCGCCCGACTAGGGTCGACGCGCACAGATACGCAGTATTTT
TRBD1	TRBJ1-3	TRBV18	.	15	CASSPGQYSGNTIYF	TGTGCCAGCTCACCGGGACAGTACTCTGGAAACACCATATATTTT
.	TRBJ2-3	TRBV5-6	.	14	CASSLQGIADTQYF	TGTGCCAGCAGCTTGCAGGGGATTGCAGATACGCAGTATTTT
TRBD1	TRBJ1-2	TRBV5-4	.	15	CASSFPTQGAYGYTF	TGTGCCAGCAGCTTTCCGACGCAGGGGGCATATGGCTACACCTTC
TRBD1	TRBJ2-7	TRBV24-1	.	12	CATSDAGTGLYF	TGTGCCACCAGTGATGCCGGGACAGGGTTGTACTTC
.	TRBJ1-1	TRBV4-2	.	15	CASSPRAGPNTEAFF	TGTGCCAGCAGTCCCCGGGCGGGGCCGAACACTGAAGCTTTCTTT
TRBD1	TRBJ2-7	TRBV24-1	once	16	CATSDADRGDTYEQYF	TGTGCCACCAGTGATGCCGACAGGGGGGATACCTACGAGCAGTACTTC
.	TRBJ1-1	TRBV2	.	13	CASSSDRRTEAFF	TGTGCCAGCAGCTCTGACAGAAGAACTGAAGCTTTCTTT
.	TRBJ1-3	TRBV5-6	.	17	CASSLAGGGGPGNTIYF	TGTGCCAGCAGCTTGGCAGGAGGCGGAGGACCCGGAAACACCATATATTTT
.	TRBJ1-2	TRBV28	once	13	CASSLRQNYGYTF	TGTGCCAGCAGTTTGAGGCAAAACTATGGCTACACCTTC
.	TRBJ2-2	TRBV6-2/TRBV6-3	.	14	CASSFRENTGELFF	TGTGCCAGCAGCTTCAGGGAGAACACCGGGGAGCTGTTTTTT
TRBD2	TRBJ2-2	TRBV6-5	.	15	CATLWTSGFTGELFF	TGTGCCACCCTTTGGACTAGCGGGTTTACCGGGGAGCTGTTTTTT
TRBD2	TRBJ2-3	TRBV3-1/TRBV3-2	once	17	CASSEGLAELYTDTQYF	TGTGCCAGCAGCGAAGGACTAGCAGAGCTTTACACAGATACGCAGTATTTT
TRBD1	TRBJ1-2	TRBV5-6	.	13	CASSSDRGDGYTF	TGTGCCAGCAGCTCGGACAGGGGGGATGGCTACACCTTC
.	TRBJ2-3	TRBV3-1/TRBV3-2	.	15	CASSQNGVATDTQYF	TGTGCCAGCAGCCAAAACGGGGTAGCCACAGATACGCAGTATTTT
.	TRBJ2-7	TRBV15	.	17	CATSRPPPRPVTHEQYF	TGTGCCACCAGCAGACCCCCCCCGAGGCCCGTCACCCACGAGCAGTACTTC
.	TRBJ2-5	TRBV6-5	.	14	CASSYIGGRETQYF	TGTGCCAGCAGTTACATTGGGGGGAGGGAGACCCAGTACTTC
.	TRBJ2-7	TRBV25-1	.	13	CASSYDWRYEQYF	TGTGCCAGCAGTTACGACTGGAGATACGAGCAGTACTTC
TRBD1	TRBJ2-2	TRBV18	.	15	CASSAGQGYTGELFF	TGTGCCAGCTCAGCCGGACAGGGTTACACCGGGGAGCTGTTTTTT
TRBD2	TRBJ2-5	TRBV6-2/TRBV6-3	.	18	CASSYSWPSGGASETQYF	TGTGCCAGCAGTTATTCTTGGCCTAGCGGGGGGGCCTCAGAGACCCAGTACTTC
.	TRBJ1-5	TRBV4-3	.	15	CASSRDPASNQPQHF	TGCGCCAGCAGCCGAGATCCTGCGAGCAATCAGCCCCAGCATTTT
TRBD1	TRBJ2-7	TRBV6-5	.	14	CASSLTGGPYEQYF	TGTGCCAGCAGCCTGACAGGGGGCCCCTACGAGCAGTACTTC
TRBD2	TRBJ2-1	TRBV11-1	.	16	CASSLFGGVPGNEQFF	TGTGCCAGCAGCTTATTTGGGGGGGTCCCTGGTAATGAGCAGTTCTTC
.	TRBJ2-3	TRBV12-3/TRBV12-4	.	13	CASSFRGSDTQYF	TGTGCCAGCAGTTTTAGGGGGTCAGATACGCAGTATTTT
.	TRBJ1-1	TRBV19	.	16	CASSTLLRVGVAEAFF	TGTGCCAGTAGTACCCTCCTCCGGGTGGGTGTCGCTGAAGCTTTCTTT
TRBD1	TRBJ2-7	TRBV3-1/TRBV3-2	.	12	CASGGQVMEQYF	TGTGCCAGCGGGGGACAGGTTATGGAGCAGTACTTC
.	TRBJ1-6	TRBV9	.	14	CASSPLGPVSPLHF	TGTGCCAGCAGCCCCCTTGGCCCCGTCTCACCCCTCCACTTT
.	TRBJ1-3	TRBV14	.	16	CASSLSRRSSGNTIYF	TGTGCCAGCAGCCTATCGAGGAGAAGCTCTGGAAACACCATATATTTT
.	TRBJ1-3	TRBV7-9	.	13	CASSFGSGNTIYF	TGTGCCAGCAGCTTCGGCTCTGGAAACACCATATATTTT
.	TRBJ1-4	TRBV6-4	.	13	CASSEMPGGKLFF	TGTGCCAGCAGTGAAATGCCGGGGGGTAAACTGTTTTTT
.	TRBJ1-2	TRBV4-2	.	15	CASSQEKRTYYGYTF	TGTGCCAGCAGCCAAGAGAAGCGCACCTACTATGGCTACACCTTC
TRBD1	TRBJ1-1	TRBV7-8	.	17	CASSLTGTGGLNTEAFF	TGTGCCAGCAGCTTGACCGGGACAGGGGGCCTGAACACTGAAGCTTTCTTT
.	TRBJ1-1	TRBV19	.	13	CASSQTGNTEAFF	TGTGCCAGTAGCCAGACAGGAAACACTGAAGCTTTCTTT